The rows below give T cell receptor beta chains drawn from one sample of a study of shared clonotypes between healthy human individuals. This table comes from immunoSEQ multiplex PCR, and its TCRdb copy is limited to in-frame clones, with some not included. The data show over a million clones, with about 96% seen just once and roughly 1.1% held by the top ten. Sequencing used naive CD4+ T cells sorted from blood. The receptors were sampled from a man younger than 45 in good health. Each CDR3 is given with its conserved first and last residue.

j_call v_call cdr3_aa
TRBJ1-5 TRBV15 CATSRTTGKDQPQHF
TRBJ2-7 TRBV7-9 CASSTSTVKREGLGEQYF
TRBJ2-7 TRBV10-3 CASSGLGDEQYF
TRBJ2-7 TRBV10-3 CAISESTRTRKQYF
TRBJ2-7 TRBV13 CASSVQGSPAEQYF
TRBJ2-6 TRBV5-1 CASSSGEQISGANVLTF
TRBJ2-7 TRBV6-1 CASSRTGLDYEQYF
TRBJ1-1 TRBV5-5 CASSLSGDTEAFF
TRBJ2-7 TRBV29-1 CSVGGLLTYEQYF
TRBJ2-5 TRBV7-9 CASSFLTGLISETQYF
TRBJ2-3 TRBV27 CASSRTSGSPYF
TRBJ2-7 TRBV5-6 CASSLYGGKVSYEQYF
TRBJ2-2 TRBV9 CASSVESPRVDTGELFF
TRBJ2-7 TRBV5-7 CASSFGHPGRSQSSYEQYF
TRBJ2-7 TRBV19 CASSTGAGGTPYEQYF
TRBJ1-5 TRBV19 CASSMRAGDQPQHF
TRBJ2-7 TRBV6-6 CASSYEGHEQYF
TRBJ2-1 TRBV6-5 CASSGLLYNEQFF
TRBJ2-1 TRBV7-2 CASSLQRTFLGNEQFF
TRBJ2-1 TRBV11-2 CASSSRIYNEQFF
TRBJ1-3 TRBV7-9 CASSTLTAAHGNTIYF
TRBJ1-1 TRBV6-6 CASSYSQGAVRGAFF
TRBJ1-2 TRBV7-9 CASIAAGSGDGYTF
TRBJ2-3 TRBV25-1 CASSEGGRGRTDTQYF
TRBJ2-7 TRBV11-2 CASSFQGLPYEQYF
TRBJ2-2 TRBV10-3 CAIRLLETGELFF
TRBJ1-2 TRBV28 CASSSRSGRGYTF
TRBJ2-1 TRBV18 CASSPLASSTKGDNEQFF
TRBJ2-7 TRBV4-1 CASSQVLRGRSSYEQYF
TRBJ2-6 TRBV9 CASSSNPANVLTF
TRBJ2-3 TRBV19 CASSLFGSNTDTQYF
TRBJ2-7 TRBV7-2 CASSFTSGYEQYF
TRBJ1-4 TRBV6-5 CASRGGEWREKLFF